The source of this T cell receptor beta chain is a study of blood T cell repertoires in COVID-19. Whole-study context: Acute-phase and convalescent COVID-19 samples originated in the United States, Italy and Spain.

The CDR3 loop spans 15 amino acids. Germline CDR1 LGHNA, CDR2 YNFKEQ. With 1 base removed from V and 7 bases from J, the gap between germline ends came to 16 bases. The method was immunoSEQ multiplex PCR; TCRdb's version includes in-frame clones alone and lacks a portion of them. The sample has about 200,000 clones; approximately 80% are singletons. This sequence originates from a man aged 35 to 55 with acute or convalescent COVID-19. Sequencing input: peripheral blood. The V and J genes are TRBV4-2 and TRBJ1-1, with D possibly matching TRBD1 (5 bases). The CDR3 DNA reads as TGTGCCAGCAGCCAAGTCGGTCAGCGGGGCAGTGAAGCTTTCTTT. Its protein is CASSQVGQRGSEAFF.